The 32 T cell receptor beta chains below come from one sample, sequenced in a study of PD-1 blockade in classical Hodgkin lymphoma. Data came from immunoSEQ multiplex PCR; TCRdb stores just in-frame clones and leaves some out. The sample includes about 89,000 clones, less than 95% of them seen just once. Stated time point: cycle 4 day 1 (C4D1), after around six weeks of nivolumab. No patient escaped relapse after autologous stem cell transplantation, and brentuximab vedotin exposure varied. The sequences come from peripheral blood mononuclear cells (PBMCs), collected before the fourth cycle of nivolumab. The source is a human donor with classical Hodgkin lymphoma.

The chain has TRBV15 and TRBJ2-1, with 8 bases aligning to TRBD2. Germline V gives CDR1 LNHNV, CDR2 YYDKDF (reference sequence). The CDR3 totals 17 residues. The junction had 4 bases not matched to a gene; V was cut back by 0 bases and J by 0 bases. The CDR3 spells CATSRDLSGGSYNEQFF. In nucleotides, the CDR3 is TGTGCCACCAGCAGAGATCTCAGCGGGGGCTCCTACAATGAGCAGTTCTTC.

V usage is TRBV19 and J usage is TRBJ2-2; the match to TRBD2 covers 10 bases. The CDR3 is made up of 16 amino acids. After removal of 4 bases from V and 4 bases from J, the junction contained 6 bases not matched to a gene. Germline lookup yields CDR1 LNHDA and CDR2 SQIVND (reference sequence). The CDR3: CASSNPSGGATGELFF. CDR3 DNA: TGTGCCAGTAGTAACCCTAGCGGGGGAGCCACCGGGGAGCTGTTTTTT. Supplemented by reference TRBV19 and TRBJ2-2, the full variable domain reads DGGITQSPKYLFRKEGQNVTLSCEQNLNHDAMYWYRQDPGQGLRLIYYSQIVNDFQKGDIAEGYSVSREKKESFPLTVTSAQKNPTAFYLCASSNPSGGATGELFFGEGSRLTVL.

The chain is built from TRBV6-6 and TRBJ1-2, with D unresolved. Germline lookup yields CDR1 MNHNY and CDR2 SVGAGI (reference sequence). The CDR3 contains 12 residues. The ends were cut back, 8 bases at V and 0 bases at J, with 7 bases in the middle. CDR3 coding DNA: TGTGCCAGCGCCACCACTAACTATGGCTACACCTTC. This encodes CASATTNYGYTF.

The chain carries TRBV5-4 and TRBJ2-7, with TRBD1 matching over 8 bases. The CDR3 is made up of 18 amino acids. Germline V gene data show CDR1 as SGHNT and CDR2 as YYREEE (reference sequence). The ends lost 2 bases at V and 6 bases at J; junction bases unmatched: 19. The chain's CDR3 is CASSFGQGDSVLTGEQYF. The CDR3 DNA sequence: TGTGCCAGCAGCTTCGGACAGGGCGATTCTGTCCTTACTGGCGAGCAGTACTTC.

V and J are TRBV19 and TRBJ1-1, with TRBD1 identical over 8 bases. From germline, CDR1 is LNHDA and CDR2 SQIVND (reference sequence). The V and J ends lost 7 bases and 3 bases, in that order; junction bases with no gene match: 10. The CDR3 runs to 15 residues. For the CDR3, the DNA is TGTGCCAGTACCCCCGGGACAGGCGCCTACACTGAAGCTTTCTTT. Translation: CASTPGTGAYTEAFF. The full variable domain, with the rest looked up from reference TRBV19 and TRBJ1-1, is DGGITQSPKYLFRKEGQNVTLSCEQNLNHDAMYWYRQDPGQGLRLIYYSQIVNDFQKGDIAEGYSVSREKKESFPLTVTSAQKNPTAFYLCASTPGTGAYTEAFFGQGTRLTVV.

The CDR3 sequence: CASSVVVGQEETQYF. The CDR3 DNA reads as TGTGCCAGCAGCGTAGTTGTAGGGCAGGAAGAGACCCAGTACTTC. The V and J genes are TRBV9 and TRBJ2-5, with D unresolved. CDR1 and CDR2 (germline): SGDLS, YYNGEE. The V end lost 0 bases, the J end lost 3 bases, and 12 bases lay between the germline ends. The CDR3 consists of 15 residues. Filled out from reference TRBV9 and TRBJ2-5, the complete variable domain reads DSGVTQTPKHLITATGQRVTLRCSPRSGDLSVYWYQQSLDQGLQFLIQYYNGEERAKGNILERFSAQQFPDLHSELNLSSLELGDSALYFCASSVVVGQEETQYFGPGTRLLVL.

Only one count was recorded for this clone. This sequence joins TRBV6-6 and TRBJ2-1, with D tentatively TRBD1 (6 bases). The V end lost 4 bases, the J end lost 3 bases, and 10 bases lay between the germline ends. From germline, CDR1 is MNHNY and CDR2 SVGAGI (reference sequence). The CDR3 is made up of 14 amino acids. The CDR3 region has the DNA TGTGCCAGCAGTTCAACAGGGTTCTACAATGAGCAGTTCTTC. Residues: CASSSTGFYNEQFF.

This chain links TRBV5-6 with TRBJ1-3; D unresolved. The germline V and J ends were trimmed by 3 bases and 15 bases, with 16 bases remaining between them. The CDR3 sequence is 12 residues long. Germline CDR1 and CDR2: SGHDT and YYEEEE. Here the CDR3 reads CASSSSPEQSYF. In nucleotides, the CDR3 is TGTGCCAGCAGCTCTTCCCCCGAACAGTCATATTTT.

The CDR3 reads CSAESGQRNTGELFF. CDR3 in DNA: TGCAGCGCCGAATCGGGGCAGAGAAACACCGGGGAGCTGTTTTTT. The V call is TRBV29-1, the J call TRBJ2-2; D is perhaps TRBD1 or TRBD2 (5 bases each). Germline CDR1 SQVTM, CDR2 ANQGSEA. Trimming removed 7 bases at V and 2 bases at J, with 17 bases between. The CDR3 spans 15 residues.

V usage is TRBV18 and J usage is TRBJ2-1; D gene ambiguous. This CDR3 is built from 15 residues. The V gene lost 0 bases and the J gene lost 1 base, with 7 bases spanning the gap. The germline gives CDR1 KGHSH, CDR2 LQKENI. CDR3 sequence: CASSPPRGSYNEQFF. The CDR3 DNA sequence: TGTGCCAGCTCACCACCTAGAGGTTCCTACAATGAGCAGTTCTTC.

The rearrangement joins TRBV5-6 to TRBJ1-1; D is uncertain. V was cut by 1 base and J by 2 bases, with 6 bases left in between. Germline V gene data show CDR1 as SGHDT and CDR2 as YYEEEE. The CDR3 is 13 amino acids. The CDR3 is CASSLSPNTEAFF. The CDR3 DNA follows: TGTGCCAGCAGCTTGTCTCCTAACACTGAAGCTTTCTTT.

The V gene is TRBV25-1, the J gene TRBJ1-4; no reliable D call. V lost 3 bases to trimming and J lost 6 bases, with 11 bases between them. From germline, CDR1 is MGHDK and CDR2 SYGVNS. The CDR3 has 14 residues. This chain's CDR3 is CASSETEWDEKLFF. CDR3 in DNA: TGTGCCAGCAGTGAGACGGAGTGGGATGAAAAACTGTTTTTT. Variable domain in full (rest from reference TRBV25-1 and TRBJ1-4): EADIYQTPRYLVIGTGKKITLECSQTMGHDKMYWYQQDPGMELHLIHYSYGVNSTEKGDLSSESTVSRIRTEHFPLTLESARPSHTSQYLCASSETEWDEKLFFGSGTQLSVL.

The chain joins TRBV6-6 to TRBJ2-2; weak D call: TRBD2 (5 bases). This CDR3 is built from 14 residues. Germline-derived CDR1 and CDR2 are MNHNY and SVGAGI (reference sequence). The V end lost 0 bases, the J end lost 5 bases, and 7 bases lay between the germline ends. CDR3 in DNA: TGTGCCAGCAGTTACTCGACGGGAACCGGGGAGCTGTTTTTT. It yields the protein CASSYSTGTGELFF.

V gene TRBV4-2 combines with J gene TRBJ2-7, with D perhaps TRBD1 (6 bases). This CDR3 comprises 14 residues. V was pared by 0 bases and J by 4 bases, with 10 bases between. CDR1 LGHNA and CDR2 YNFKEQ come from the germline V gene. The DNA for the CDR3 is TGTGCCAGCAGCCAAGATTTGGGGGCTTACGAGCAGTACTTC. It encodes CASSQDLGAYEQYF.

The chain has TRBV28 and TRBJ1-6; D gene ambiguous. The germline V gene encodes CDR1 MDHEN and CDR2 SYDVKM. The CDR3 extends over 17 amino acids. V shed 2 bases and J shed 5 bases, with 16 bases lying between them. The CDR3 reads CASSLIGRKADNSPLHF. CDR3 sequence (DNA): TGTGCCAGCAGTTTAATTGGGCGTAAAGCGGATAATTCACCCCTCCACTTT.

This chain uses TRBV29-1 with TRBJ2-3; TRBD1 might be the D (6 bases). CDR3 length equals 10 residues. Germline values: CDR1 SQVTM, CDR2 ANQGSEA. The V and J ends lost 7 bases and 8 bases respectively, with 10 bases between them. The CDR3 region has the DNA TGCAGCGGTACCAGGGGTACGCAGTATTTT. As protein: CSGTRGTQYF.

This chain connects TRBV7-3 to TRBJ2-2, with D possibly TRBD1 on 6 matching bases. Germline CDR1 is SGHTA and CDR2 is FQGTGA. Between the trimmed V and J ends, which lost 7 bases and 6 bases, there was a span of 12 bases. The length of the CDR3 is 13 residues. Here the CDR3 reads CASTWGRSGELFF. The CDR3 DNA reads as TGTGCCAGCACGTGGGGGCGGTCCGGGGAGCTGTTTTTT.

The chain combines TRBV11-2 with TRBJ2-1; TRBD1 aligns across 9 bases. Unmatched junction bases numbered 10, after V lost 1 base and J lost 12 bases. The germline CDR1 and CDR2 sequences are SGHAT and FQNNGV. The CDR3 extends over 15 amino acids. Here the CDR3 reads CASSLVWDREWGQFF. CDR3 coding DNA: TGTGCCAGCAGCTTAGTCTGGGACAGGGAGTGGGGGCAGTTCTTC.

The rearrangement uses TRBV2 and TRBJ1-2; 7 bases align to TRBD1. The V gene's germline CDR1 is SNHLY and CDR2 FYNNEI. This CDR3 is built from 16 residues. Trimming took 4 bases from V and 9 from J; bases not matched to a gene: 17. The CDR3 DNA reads as TGTGCCAGCAGTGGAGGGCAGGGGGTACTTATTGCTAGCTACACCTTC. Translating gives CASSGGQGVLIASYTF.

This chain joins TRBV2 and TRBJ2-7; D is ambiguous. The germline V and J ends were trimmed by 4 bases and 5 bases, with 6 bases remaining between them. The CDR3 covers 11 residues. The germline CDR1 and CDR2 sequences are SNHLY and FYNNEI. CDR3 DNA: TGTGCCAGCAGTGTTGTAGACGAGCAGTACTTC. Its translation: CASSVVDEQYF.

The J gene is TRBJ1-1, the V gene TRBV9; TRBD1 might be the D (6 bases). Deletions cut 3 bases from V and 2 bases from J, with 14 bases between. CDR3 length equals 15 residues. CDR1 SGDLS and CDR2 YYNGEE come from the germline V gene. In DNA, the CDR3 is TGTGCCAGCAGCGACCTAGGACAGACTAACACTGAAGCTTTCTTT. Translating gives CASSDLGQTNTEAFF.

This clone appeared a single time. The rearrangement uses TRBV19 and TRBJ2-5; 11 nucleotides line up with TRBD1. Germline V gene lookup returns CDR1 LNHDA and CDR2 SQIVND (reference sequence). The CDR3 is made up of 15 amino acids. The V and J ends lost 0 bases and 6 bases, in that order; junction bases with no gene match: 3. The CDR3 loop is CASSIDGTGGQTQYF. In DNA, the CDR3 is TGTGCCAGTAGTATAGACGGGACAGGGGGACAGACCCAGTACTTC.

This chain links TRBV2 with TRBJ1-2; D gene unclear. V lost 2 bases and J 7 bases, leaving 5 bases between the germline ends. Germline lookup yields CDR1 SNHLY and CDR2 FYNNEI. CDR3 size: 11 residues. The CDR3 here is CASSENPGYTF. The CDR3 DNA reads TGTGCCAGCAGTGAAAATCCTGGCTACACCTTC.

This clone was detected a few times. The rearrangement joins TRBV5-6 to TRBJ1-1; the D gene is possibly TRBD1 (5 bases). V lost 0 bases and J 4 bases, leaving 10 bases between the germline ends. The CDR3 is 14 amino acids. Germline V gene data show CDR1 as SGHDT and CDR2 as YYEEEE. The CDR3 region is CASSLVGVSTEAFF. In nucleotides, the CDR3 is TGTGCCAGCAGCTTGGTGGGGGTTAGCACTGAAGCTTTCTTT.

V is TRBV6-6 and J is TRBJ1-4, with D unresolved. The germline V and J ends were trimmed by 2 bases and 8 bases, with 3 bases remaining between them. This CDR3 comprises 11 residues. CDR1 and CDR2 (germline): MNHNY, SVGAGI (reference sequence). The CDR3, as DNA: TGTGCCAGCAGTTACGCGGAAAAACTGTTTTTT. It translates to CASSYAEKLFF.

The V call is TRBV7-3, the J call TRBJ2-7, with 11 bases that match TRBD1. The CDR3 has 17 residues. Trimming cost V 2 bases and J 7 bases; bases outside gene matches: 13. Germline values: CDR1 SGHTA, CDR2 FQGTGA. CDR3: CASSLWAPGQGAGEQYF. The DNA of the CDR3 is TGTGCCAGCAGCTTATGGGCCCCCGGACAGGGGGCGGGTGAGCAGTACTTC.

This rearrangement joins TRBV5-4 to TRBJ2-1; the match to TRBD2 covers 10 bases. The CDR3 sequence is 15 residues long. J gave up 5 bases and V 2 bases, and 4 bases lay outside the gene matches. CDR1 is SGHNT, CDR2 YYREEE, per germline (reference sequence). The CDR3: CASSFLAGGDNEQFF. The CDR3 DNA is TGTGCCAGCAGCTTCTTAGCGGGGGGCGACAATGAGCAGTTCTTC.

V is TRBV19 and J is TRBJ2-3; D might be TRBD2 (6 bases). CDR3 size: 16 residues. The V gene lost 1 base and the J gene lost 2 bases, with 13 bases spanning the gap. Germline CDR1 reads LNHDA; CDR2 reads SQIVND (reference sequence). The chain's CDR3 is CASSIGAGLPTDTQYF. The CDR3 DNA reads TGTGCCAGTAGTATAGGGGCGGGACTGCCCACAGATACGCAGTATTTT.

The rearrangement links TRBV30 to TRBJ2-5; maybe TRBD1 (6 bases). This CDR3 has 15 amino acids. CDR1 is GTSNPN, CDR2 SVGIG, per germline (reference sequence). Trimming left V 5 bases short and J 2 bases short, with 18 bases between. CDR3 amino acids: CAWALERGQQETQYF. DNA for the CDR3: TGTGCCTGGGCCTTGGAGAGGGGACAACAAGAGACCCAGTACTTC. The variable domain in full, with the rest retrieved from reference TRBV30 and TRBJ2-5, is SQTIHQWPATLVQPVGSPLSLECTVEGTSNPNLYWYRQAAGRGLQLLFYSVGIGQISSEVPQNLSASRPQDRQFILSSKKLLLSDSGFYLCAWALERGQQETQYFGPGTRLLVL.

The V call is TRBV2, the J call TRBJ2-5, with unresolved D. V was clipped by 5 bases and J by 1 base, with 11 bases between them. The germline V gene encodes CDR1 SNHLY and CDR2 FYNNEI. The CDR3 sequence is 14 residues long. The CDR3 loop is CASSRHLFQETQYF. In DNA, the CDR3 is TGTGCCAGCAGTCGACACCTATTCCAAGAGACCCAGTACTTC.

V is TRBV4-3 and J is TRBJ1-4; D is uncertain. Germline V lookup: CDR1 LGHNA, CDR2 YSLEER. The V and J ends lost 1 base and 6 bases respectively, with 6 bases between them. This CDR3 contains 13 residues. The CDR3 nucleotides read TGCGCCAGCAGCCAAGGGAGGGATGAAAAACTGTTTTTT. Translation: CASSQGRDEKLFF.

The chain has TRBV2 and TRBJ1-5; TRBD1 might be the D (5 bases). CDR1 SNHLY and CDR2 FYNNEI come from the germline V gene. The CDR3 contains 14 residues. Trimming stripped 8 bases from V and 4 bases from J, with 15 bases between. The CDR3: CASSKEAGNQPQHF. CDR3 sequence (DNA): TGTGCCAGCTCGAAGGAAGCAGGGAATCAGCCCCAGCATTTT.